This T cell receptor beta chain was obtained from a study of T cells after yellow fever vaccination. Points from the study as a whole: Once the booster was given, most primary-vaccination clones reappeared, at approximately 97% for CD4 and roughly 85% for CD8. Peaking on day 5 versus 15, the secondary response was faster but weaker. Researchers noted that a small share of clonotypes showed up in both CD4 and CD8 compartments.

Turning to this clonotype: Antigen: not known.

V shed 6 bases and J 3 bases; nucleotides not matched to a gene: 7. The CDR3 extends over 14 amino acids. TCRdb re-called the 5' RACE reads through MiXCR, storing one row per CDR3 protein. The table includes over 300,000 distinct CDR3 sequences, about 6.9% detected once. The chain joins TRBV12-3 or TRBV12-4 to TRBJ1-2; 7 bases are a match to TRBD1. The clonotype was recovered from a man in his late teens or twenties who received the YFV17D yellow fever vaccine. Sequences were derived from PBMCs, sampled roughly 45 days after the first yellow fever vaccination. The CDR3 here is CASSLIGTDYGYTF. Written as DNA, the CDR3 is TGTGCCAGCAGCCTAATCGGGACAGACTATGGCTACACCTTC.